The next 15 T cell receptor beta chains were all read from a single sample in a study of T cell responses to AZD1222 COVID-19 vaccine. The repertoire was sequenced with immunoSEQ multiplex PCR; TCRdb's copy has only in-frame clones and lacks some. The data contain about 45,000 clones, about 90% of them singletons. The sequencing here drew on peripheral blood, taken 28 days after the second AZD1222 dose. The source of these receptors is an adult who received the AZD1222 COVID-19 vaccine.

This chain joins TRBV2 and TRBJ2-3, with D unclear. Germline V gene sequence: CDR1 SNHLY, CDR2 FYNNEI. The V gene lost 2 bases and the J gene lost 6 bases, with 12 bases spanning the gap. CDR3 size: 14 residues. The CDR3 region is CASSELASWDTQYF. The CDR3 bases are TGTGCCAGCAGTGAACTGGCCTCCTGGGATACGCAGTATTTT.

The V and J genes are TRBV19 and TRBJ2-2; D might be TRBD2 (5 bases). Trimming cost V 6 bases and J 1 base, with 9 bases left between them. The length of the CDR3 is 14 residues. Germline CDR1 is LNHDA and CDR2 is SQIVND (reference sequence). The CDR3, as DNA: TGTGCCAGTAGCCTAGCAGTGAACACCGGGGAGCTGTTTTTT. It encodes CASSLAVNTGELFF.

The chain recombines TRBV4-1 with TRBJ1-5; D unclear. CDR1 is MGHRA, CDR2 YSYEKL, per germline. With 4 bases removed from V and 3 bases from J, the gap between germline ends came to 13 bases. The CDR3 has 15 amino acids. The CDR3 loop reads CASSPRSLLNQPQHF. CDR3 DNA sequence: TGCGCCAGCAGCCCCCGGTCCCTACTCAATCAGCCCCAGCATTTT.

The chain recombines TRBV28 with TRBJ2-3; 9 positions match TRBD1. Germline lookup yields CDR1 MDHEN and CDR2 SYDVKM. V shed 6 bases and J 4 bases; nucleotides not matched to a gene: 8. The CDR3 has 15 amino acids. CDR3 DNA: TGTGCCAGCAGCTCCGGGACAGGGTTCCCAGATACGCAGTATTTT. Amino acid sequence: CASSSGTGFPDTQYF.

This clone occurred once. The V gene is TRBV3-1 (or the pseudogene TRBV3-2), the J gene TRBJ2-1; D not certain. V was clipped by 2 bases and J by 4 bases, with 6 bases between them. The CDR3 has 13 amino acids. Germline CDR1 reads LGHDT; CDR2 reads YNNKEL (reference sequence). CDR3 DNA: TGTGCCAGCAGCCAATTCCGATACAATGAGCAGTTCTTC. Translating it yields CASSQFRYNEQFF.

This chain uses TRBV5-8 with TRBJ2-7; 9 nucleotides line up with TRBD1. The CDR3 covers 15 residues. Germline CDR1 is SGHTS and CDR2 is YDEGEE. With 0 bases clipped from V and 2 bases from J, the junction kept 3 bases outside the gene matches. In nucleotides, the CDR3 is TGTGCCAGCAGCTTGGGTAGGACAGGGGCCTACGAGCAGTACTTC. Amino acids: CASSLGRTGAYEQYF.

This chain links TRBV4-1 with TRBJ2-7, with 8 bases lining up with TRBD1. The length of the CDR3 is 15 residues. Germline-derived CDR1 and CDR2 are MGHRA and YSYEKL. V lost 4 bases and J lost 2; bases outside the gene matches: 7. The CDR3 region is CASSPLTGETYEQYF. Here the CDR3 DNA reads TGCGCCAGCAGCCCTCTGACAGGGGAAACCTACGAGCAGTACTTC.

V usage is TRBV5-6 and J usage is TRBJ2-7, with TRBD2 identical over 13 bases. This CDR3 is 16 amino acids long. The V and J ends lost 3 bases and 2 bases, in that order; junction bases with no gene match: 5. Germline V gene sequence: CDR1 SGHDT, CDR2 YYEEEE. CDR3 in DNA: TGTGCCAGCAGCTCTCGACTAGCGGGAGGCCCCTACGAGCAGTACTTC. Its translation: CASSSRLAGGPYEQYF.

The chain carries TRBV18 and TRBJ2-7, with 9 bases lining up with TRBD1. Germline CDR1 reads KGHSH; CDR2 reads LQKENI. Unmatched junction bases numbered 10, after V lost 5 bases and J lost 2 bases. This CDR3 comprises 16 residues. The CDR3 loop reads CASSRGQGYRTYEQYF. The CDR3 DNA is TGTGCCAGCTCAAGGGGACAGGGCTATCGGACCTACGAGCAGTACTTC.

The chain links TRBV3-1 (or the pseudogene TRBV3-2) to TRBJ2-1; no clear D. Trimming cost V 0 bases and J 0 bases, with 6 bases left between them. From germline, CDR1 is LGHDT and CDR2 YNNKEL (reference sequence). The CDR3 is 15 residues long. The CDR3 bases are TGTGCCAGCAGCCAAGAATTCAGCTCCTACAATGAGCAGTTCTTC. This codes for CASSQEFSSYNEQFF.

The chain joins TRBV4-3 to TRBJ2-7; the match to TRBD1 covers 7 bases. The CDR3 loop spans 16 amino acids. Trimming removed 0 bases from V and 6 bases from J; junction bases left unmatched: 11. CDR1 is LGHNA and CDR2 is YSLEER in the germline V gene. CDR3 in DNA: TGCGCCAGCAGCCAAGATTTGGCAGGGGGTTCCAGCGAGCAGTACTTC. It is translated as CASSQDLAGGSSEQYF.

The chain uses TRBV9 and TRBJ2-1; D unresolved. CDR1 is SGDLS, CDR2 YYNGEE, per germline. The CDR3 has 13 amino acids. V lost 0 bases to trimming and J lost 8 bases, with 9 bases between them. Written as DNA, the CDR3 is TGTGCCAGCAGCGTAGTGGGGTCCCATGAGCAGTTCTTC. It yields the protein CASSVVGSHEQFF. The entire variable domain, with the rest obtained from reference TRBV9 and TRBJ2-1, is as follows: DSGVTQTPKHLITATGQRVTLRCSPRSGDLSVYWYQQSLDQGLQFLIQYYNGEERAKGNILERFSAQQFPDLHSELNLSSLELGDSALYFCASSVVGSHEQFFGPGTRLTVL.

The chain recombines TRBV3-1 (or the pseudogene TRBV3-2) with TRBJ1-5; 8 bases match TRBD1. The V gene's germline CDR1 is LGHDT and CDR2 YNNKEL (reference sequence). This CDR3 has 15 residues. After removal of 3 bases from V and 4 bases from J, the junction contained 5 bases not matched to a gene. CDR3 bases: TGTGCCAGCAGCCAGACAGGGGACCCGAATCAGCCCCAGCATTTT. This codes for CASSQTGDPNQPQHF.

On this clone itself: Distinct nucleotide sequences in the sample also encode this CDR3. The chain combines TRBV5-6 with TRBJ2-3; D remains ambiguous. V gave up 3 bases and J gave up 1 base, with 6 bases separating them. The V gene's germline CDR1 is SGHDT and CDR2 YYEEEE. The CDR3 is 13 residues long. The CDR3 nucleotides read TGTGCCAGCAGCTCGGGTGGCACAGATACGCAGTATTTT. Protein: CASSSGGTDTQYF. The full variable domain, with the rest looked up from reference TRBV5-6 and TRBJ2-3, is DAGVTQSPTHLIKTRGQQVTLRCSPKSGHDTVSWYQQALGQGPQFIFQYYEEEERQRGNFPDRFSGHQFPNYSSELNVNALLLGDSALYLCASSSGGTDTQYFGPGTRLTVL.

The chain combines TRBV13 with TRBJ2-7, with D hard to call. The CDR3 spans 13 residues. The germline gives CDR1 PRHDT, CDR2 FYEKMQ (reference sequence). Trimming shortened V by 0 bases and J by 2 bases, and 5 bases separated the two germline ends. The CDR3 sequence: CASSLGTAYEQYF. CDR3 in DNA: TGTGCCAGCAGCTTAGGTACAGCCTACGAGCAGTACTTC.